A single sample is the source of the 4 T cell receptor beta chains below, sequenced in a study of cytomegalovirus exposure and HLA in healthy donors. 13 Jbeta primers and 60 Vbeta primers were used for the PCR. The assay was immunoSEQ multiplex PCR, and TCRdb's table has in-frame clones only and misses some. In the table there are some 200,000 clones, roughly 80% of which are singletons. The specimen was PBMCs. These receptors all stem from a man aged 40-50 years in good health and CMV-seronegative.

This clone has a handful of counts. The chain carries TRBV2 and TRBJ1-4; D not resolved. The CDR3 is 13 residues long. With 10 bases removed from V and 6 bases from J, the gap between germline ends came to 15 bases. Germline V gives CDR1 SNHLY, CDR2 FYNNEI. CDR3 amino acids: CATSTDGDEKLFF. CDR3 sequence (DNA): TGTGCCACTTCGACGGATGGAGATGAAAAACTGTTTTTT.

V is TRBV5-6 and J is TRBJ2-3, with D possibly being TRBD1 (5 bases). The CDR3 is 17 residues long. Deletions cut 0 bases from V and 3 bases from J, with 17 bases between. Germline-derived CDR1 and CDR2 are SGHDT and YYEEEE. The DNA for the CDR3 is TGTGCCAGCAGCTTGGATGGGGCCGTACTTGAGACAGATACGCAGTATTTT. Its translation: CASSLDGAVLETDTQYF.

The chain couples TRBV7-9 to TRBJ1-4, with a tentative D call TRBD1 (6 bases). Trimming removed 2 bases at V and 6 bases at J, with 13 bases between. The CDR3 spans 15 residues. Germline loops: CDR1 SEHNR, CDR2 FQNEAQ (reference sequence). CDR3 in DNA: TGTGCCAGCAGCTTACTAACAGGGAGAGATGAAAAACTGTTTTTT. Amino acid sequence: CASSLLTGRDEKLFF.

This rearrangement joins TRBV28 to TRBJ2-2; D not certain. The V gene lost 5 bases and the J gene lost 7 bases, with 8 bases spanning the gap. The CDR3 totals 12 residues. CDR1 and CDR2 (germline): MDHEN, SYDVKM. This CDR3 reads CASSPTLGELFF. The CDR3 DNA sequence: TGTGCCAGCAGTCCGACTCTCGGGGAGCTGTTTTTT.